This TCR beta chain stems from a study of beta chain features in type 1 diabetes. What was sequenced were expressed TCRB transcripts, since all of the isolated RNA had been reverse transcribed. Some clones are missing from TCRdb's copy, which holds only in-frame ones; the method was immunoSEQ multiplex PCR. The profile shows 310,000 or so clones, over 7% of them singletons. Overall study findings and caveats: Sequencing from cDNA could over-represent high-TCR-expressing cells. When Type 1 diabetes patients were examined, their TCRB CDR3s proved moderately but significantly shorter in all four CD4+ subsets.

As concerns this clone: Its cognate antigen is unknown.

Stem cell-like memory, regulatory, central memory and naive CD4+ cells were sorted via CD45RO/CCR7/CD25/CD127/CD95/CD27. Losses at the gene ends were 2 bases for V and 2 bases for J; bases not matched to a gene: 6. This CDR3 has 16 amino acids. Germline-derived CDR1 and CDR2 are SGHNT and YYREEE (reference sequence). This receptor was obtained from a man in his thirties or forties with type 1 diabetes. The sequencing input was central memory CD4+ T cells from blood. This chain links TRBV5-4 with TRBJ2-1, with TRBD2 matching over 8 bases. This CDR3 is CASSFLAGLTYNEQFF. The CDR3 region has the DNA TGTGCCAGCAGCTTCTTAGCGGGGCTAACCTACAATGAGCAGTTCTTC. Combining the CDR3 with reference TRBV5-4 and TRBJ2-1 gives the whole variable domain ETGVTQSPTHLIKTRGQQVTLRCSSQSGHNTVSWYQQALGQGPQFIFQYYREEENGRGNFPPRFSGLQFPNYSSELNVNALELDDSALYLCASSFLAGLTYNEQFFGPGTRLTVL.